This TCR beta chain was obtained from a study of shared clonotypes between healthy human individuals. This clone was counted only a few times. The V gene's germline CDR1 is LNHDA and CDR2 SQIVND (reference sequence). This CDR3 spans 12 amino acids. The data were produced by immunoSEQ multiplex PCR, yet TCRdb's version contains in-frame clones alone and is incomplete. The sample yields hundreds of thousands of clones, around 79% seen once. Sequenced material: PBMCs. J is TRBJ2-7 and V is TRBV19; 10 nucleotides match TRBD1. This clonotype was obtained from a woman in her thirties or forties in good health. Some clones in this sample may be carry-over from other donors' samples. This chain's CDR3 is CATGTGVDEQYF. CDR3 DNA: TGTGCTACCGGGACAGGGGTCGACGAGCAGTACTTC. The whole variable domain, filled in from reference TRBV19 and TRBJ2-7, reads DGGITQSPKYLFRKEGQNVTLSCEQNLNHDAMYWYRQDPGQGLRLIYYSQIVNDFQKGDIAEGYSVSREKKESFPLTVTSAQKNPTAFYLCATGTGVDEQYFGPGTRLTVT.